This record covers a single T cell receptor beta chain. This same CDR3 is encoded by further DNA sequences in the sample. There were no recent acute infections or vaccinations among the donors, who were healthy HIV-negative adults. Genomic DNA for unsorted samples, which was extracted with the QIAamp DNA Blood Mini kit, came from about 83 million PBMCs. This entry belongs to a study of shared clonotypes between healthy human individuals. Replicate PCRs were loaded with around 280 ng DNA from unsorted PBMC, approximately 31,000 T cell genomes. TCRdb's table, derived via immunoSEQ multiplex PCR, lists solely in-frame clones and lacks some. This table holds roughly 500,000 clones, approximately 82% found once. Sequencing was carried out using PBMCs. This clonotype was sampled from a woman aged 40 to 50 in good health. Some clones in this sample may be carry-over from other donors' samples.

The CDR3 spells CASSQRGIGSEQYF. CDR3 DNA: TGTGCCAGCAGCCAAAGGGGTATCGGAAGCGAGCAGTACTTC. The rearrangement joins TRBV4-2 to TRBJ2-5; tentative D call: TRBD1 (5 bases). The end of the DNA aligns better with TRBJ2-7, so the J call may be wrong. The CDR3 contains 14 residues. The germline V gene has CDR1 LGHNA and CDR2 YNFKEQ.